Listed below are T cell receptor beta chains from one sample, sequenced in a study of T cells in Graves' hyperthyroidism and ophthalmopathy. TCRdb analysed the multiplex PCR reads with MiXCR anew, one entry per CDR3 protein. The repertoire holds approximately 480,000 distinct CDR3 sequences, with more than 20% as singletons. The specimen was blood. Receptors were obtained from a man younger than 35 with Graves' hyperthyroidism. The CDR3 runs from the conserved cysteine through the conserved F or W. The D gene is left open where the match is weak. Size values are once, few and many counts, or a class for expanded clones, and some rows have none.

>TRBV12-5|TRBD1|many|15|TRBJ1-1
CASGQYRGKNTEAFF
TGTGCTAGTGGTCAATACAGGGGGAAGAACACTGAAGCTTTCTTT
>TRBV12-3/TRBV12-4|TRBD2|.|15|TRBJ2-7
CASSFGSAGAYEQYF
TGTGCCAGCAGTTTTGGCTCCGCGGGAGCCTACGAGCAGTACTTC
>TRBV4-2|TRBD1|many|15|TRBJ1-1
CASSRPGTGHTEAFF
TGTGCCAGCAGCCGCCCCGGGACAGGGCACACTGAAGCTTTCTTT
>TRBV6-1|.|many|13|TRBJ2-5
CASSGPLSETQYF
TGTGCCAGCAGTGGACCCCTTAGCGAGACCCAGTACTTC
>TRBV12-3/TRBV12-4|.|.|15|TRBJ1-2
CASNRSGRANYGYTF
TGTGCCAGCAACAGATCAGGTCGAGCTAACTATGGCTACACCTTC
>TRBV11-1|.|few|16|TRBJ1-1
CASSPLWGAKNTEAFF
TGTGCCAGCAGCCCCCTTTGGGGGGCTAAGAACACTGAAGCTTTCTTT
>TRBV2|TRBD1|few|14|TRBJ1-1
CASNLDRGNTEAFF
TGTGCCAGCAACCTGGACAGGGGGAACACTGAAGCTTTCTTT
>TRBV6-1|.|many|14|TRBJ1-1
CASSEEGWDGEAFF
TGTGCCAGCAGTGAAGAGGGATGGGATGGTGAAGCTTTCTTT
>TRBV28|.|.|12|TRBJ1-6
CASRNAVSPLHF
TGTGCCAGCAGGAATGCAGTTTCACCCCTCCACTTT
>TRBV9|.|.|13|TRBJ1-2
CASSVASGSGYTF
TGTGCCAGCAGCGTAGCTAGTGGGTCTGGCTACACCTTC
>TRBV5-1|TRBD2|.|14|TRBJ2-7
CASSLPAGGNEQYF
TGCGCCAGCAGCTTGCCAGCGGGGGGTAACGAGCAGTACTTC
>TRBV4-1|.|few|15|TRBJ1-1
CASSRSTIMNTEAFF
TGCGCCAGCAGCCGATCGACAATAATGAACACTGAAGCTTTCTTT
>TRBV12-5|.|.|14|TRBJ1-1
CASAQGGAYTEAFF
TGTGCTAGTGCCCAAGGGGGGGCCTACACTGAAGCTTTCTTT
>TRBV12-3/TRBV12-4|.|many|13|TRBJ1-2
CASSLSQGFDYTF
TGTGCCAGCAGTTTATCCCAGGGATTCGACTACACCTTC
>TRBV12-3/TRBV12-4|.|.|14|TRBJ1-1
CASSFKSVNTEAFF
TGTGCCAGCAGTTTTAAGTCAGTCAACACTGAAGCTTTCTTT
>TRBV12-3/TRBV12-4|.|.|15|TRBJ2-7
CASSQAEGGRYEQYF
TGTGCCAGCAGCCAAGCCGAGGGGGGGAGGTACGAGCAGTACTTC
>TRBV18|TRBD1|many|15|TRBJ2-5
CASSPTARGRETQYF
TGTGCCAGCTCACCTACGGCGAGGGGGCGAGAGACCCAGTACTTC
>TRBV10-3|TRBD1|many|15|TRBJ2-7
CAITATGDRVEEQYF
TGTGCCATCACCGCGACTGGAGACAGGGTAGAAGAGCAGTACTTC
>TRBV20-1|.|many|14|TRBJ2-4
CSASPWVAKNIQYF
TGCAGTGCTAGCCCCTGGGTAGCCAAAAACATTCAGTACTTC
>TRBV28|TRBD1|many|16|TRBJ1-5
CASSLSPGQGRRPQHF
TGTGCCAGCAGTTTATCACCTGGACAGGGGAGGCGGCCCCAGCATTTT
>TRBV7-2|.|.|15|TRBJ1-2
CASSPRQAHMNGYTF
TGTGCCAGCAGCCCTAGACAGGCTCACATGAATGGCTACACCTTC
>TRBV2|.|few|12|TRBJ2-2
CAVRTPTGELFF
TGTGCCGTAAGGACCCCCACCGGGGAGCTGTTTTTT
>TRBV5-1|.|many|14|TRBJ1-1
CASSLDGAGTEAFF
TGCGCCAGCAGCTTGGACGGGGCGGGCACTGAAGCTTTCTTT
>TRBV7-9|TRBD1|many|13|TRBJ1-2
CASSLGTGGSYTF
TGTGCCAGCAGCTTAGGGACAGGGGGAAGCTACACCTTC
>TRBV28|.|many|13|TRBJ1-1
CASSLYQGLQAFF
TGTGCCAGCAGTTTATATCAGGGGTTACAGGCTTTCTTT
>TRBV20-1|.|many|13|TRBJ1-1
CSVGGLGHTEAFF
TGCAGTGTTGGGGGGCTAGGGCACACTGAAGCTTTCTTT
>TRBV28|TRBD1|many|15|TRBJ2-2
CASSFYRGQGGELFF
TGTGCCAGCAGTTTTTACAGGGGGCAGGGCGGGGAGCTGTTTTTT
>TRBV7-9|TRBD2|many|13|TRBJ2-7
CASSSLAAYEQYF
TGTGCCAGCAGCTCTCTAGCGGCCTACGAGCAGTACTTC
>TRBV7-6|TRBD1|many|14|TRBJ1-2
CASSDGQGYRGYTF
TGTGCCAGCAGCGACGGACAGGGGTATAGGGGCTACACCTTC
>TRBV29-1|.|many|10|TRBJ1-1
CSGMNTEAFF
TGCAGCGGTATGAACACTGAAGCTTTCTTT
>TRBV12-3/TRBV12-4|.|many|15|TRBJ2-6
CASTGDLSGANVLTF
TGTGCCAGCACTGGGGACCTCTCTGGGGCCAACGTCCTGACTTTC
>TRBV10-2|.|many|12|TRBJ2-7
CATTTASYEQYF
TGCGCCACTACGACAGCCTCCTACGAGCAGTACTTC
>TRBV28|.|.|10|TRBJ2-7
CASGGNEQYF
TGTGCCAGCGGGGGGAACGAGCAGTACTTC
>TRBV13|.|few|12|TRBJ1-1
CASSFGSSEAFF
TGTGCCAGCAGCTTCGGGAGCAGTGAAGCTTTCTTT
>TRBV15|.|.|12|TRBJ1-1
CATISAYTEAFF
TGTGCCACCATCAGTGCGTACACTGAAGCTTTCTTT
>TRBV5-1|.|many|17|TRBJ2-5
CASSFSGFPGGQETQYF
TGCGCCAGCAGCTTCTCCGGATTCCCAGGAGGCCAAGAGACCCAGTACTTC
>TRBV30|.|few|13|TRBJ2-5
CAWEEEFAETQYF
TGTGCCTGGGAAGAAGAGTTTGCGGAGACCCAGTACTTC
>TRBV24-1|.|many|14|TRBJ2-2
CATRDHTNTGELFF
TGTGCCACCAGAGATCACACGAACACCGGGGAGCTGTTTTTT
>TRBV30|TRBD1|many|14|TRBJ1-1
CAWSQPGQGQRAFF
TGTGCCTGGAGCCAACCGGGACAGGGTCAGAGAGCTTTCTTT
>TRBV20-1|TRBD1|.|14|TRBJ2-7
CSARGTGDWGEQYF
TGCAGTGCTAGGGGAACAGGGGATTGGGGCGAGCAGTACTTC
>TRBV7-8|.|many|15|TRBJ1-2
CASSDQGRRGYGYTF
TGTGCCAGCAGCGACCAAGGAAGGAGGGGCTATGGCTACACCTTC
>TRBV5-8|.|.|15|TRBJ1-2
CASSLSRVNNYGYTF
TGTGCCAGCAGCTTGAGTCGGGTCAATAACTATGGCTACACCTTC
>TRBV11-2|.|.|13|TRBJ1-5
CASSFPTVLYQHF
TGTGCCAGCAGCTTCCCAACAGTCCTTTACCAGCATTTT
>TRBV7-2|TRBD2|.|15|TRBJ2-7
CASSAGLAGYYEQYF
TGTGCCAGCAGCGCAGGACTAGCGGGGTACTACGAGCAGTACTTC
>TRBV7-3|.|few|12|TRBJ2-5
CASSLKGGTQYF
TGTGCCAGCAGCTTAAAAGGGGGGACCCAGTACTTC
>TRBV11-3|.|.|15|TRBJ1-1
CASSLGHPPNTEAFF
TGTGCCAGCAGCTTAGGACACCCACCGAACACTGAAGCTTTCTTT
>TRBV2|TRBD1|.|15|TRBJ2-7
CASSEEGQGAREQYF
TGTGCCAGCAGTGAAGAGGGACAGGGGGCGCGGGAGCAGTACTTC
>TRBV12-3/TRBV12-4|TRBD1|.|16|TRBJ2-6
CASRAGTGYGANVLTF
TGTGCCAGCAGAGCCGGGACAGGGTATGGGGCCAACGTCCTGACTTTC
>TRBV5-1|.|.|15|TRBJ1-1
CASSSITGINTEAFF
TGCGCCAGCAGCTCCATAACAGGGATAAACACTGAAGCTTTCTTT
>TRBV19|.|many|14|TRBJ1-5
CASSIRQMNQPQHF
TGTGCCAGTAGTATACGGCAGATGAATCAGCCCCAGCATTTT
>TRBV7-8|.|many|15|TRBJ1-1
CASSLDDRDNTEAFF
TGTGCCAGCAGCTTGGACGACCGGGACAACACTGAAGCTTTCTTT
>TRBV2|TRBD1|many|16|TRBJ2-2
CASRAYRGVDTGELFF
TGTGCCAGCAGGGCCTACAGGGGAGTGGACACCGGGGAGCTGTTTTTT
>TRBV5-1|TRBD1|.|15|TRBJ2-5
CASSFQGAPQETQYF
TGCGCCAGCAGCTTTCAGGGGGCGCCCCAAGAGACCCAGTACTTC
>TRBV12-3/TRBV12-4|.|many|12|TRBJ1-3
CASSYWGNTIYF
TGTGCCAGCAGTTATTGGGGAAACACCATATATTTT
>TRBV7-2|.|many|16|TRBJ2-5
CASRPGWAGRQETQYF
TGTGCCAGCAGACCAGGGTGGGCGGGCCGACAAGAGACCCAGTACTTC
>TRBV11-1|.|.|16|TRBJ1-2
CASSLLFSRGYKGYTF
TGTGCCAGCAGCCTCCTTTTTTCGAGGGGGTATAAAGGCTACACCTTC
>TRBV29-1|.|many|15|TRBJ1-2
CSVERPGFPNYGYTF
TGCAGCGTTGAGAGGCCAGGGTTCCCTAACTATGGCTACACCTTC
>TRBV28|.|many|12|TRBJ1-2
CASSVLLGAYTF
TGTGCCAGCAGCGTCCTCCTAGGGGCCTACACCTTC
>TRBV12-3/TRBV12-4|TRBD2|many|15|TRBJ2-5
CASSQTSGVQETQYF
TGTGCCAGCAGCCAGACTAGCGGGGTACAAGAGACCCAGTACTTC
>TRBV5-1|TRBD1|.|14|TRBJ1-1
CASRDDRGLSEAFF
TGCGCCAGCAGGGATGACAGGGGGCTGTCTGAAGCTTTCTTT